Sequencing of this T cell receptor (beta chain) was carried out in a study of blood T cell repertoires in COVID-19. Study background: COVID-19 samples collected from the United States, Italy and Spain covered acute and convalescent phases. In each case, the material was cDNA or gDNA derived from T cells, B-cell-depleted T cells, or PBMCs.

With V trimmed by 0 bases and J by 7 bases, 7 bases remained unmatched. Looked up from germline, CDR1 is SGHDN and CDR2 is FVKESK. The CDR3 is 17 residues long. In the original workflow: Estimation of nucleated cell counts was performed using reference gene primer amplification. The assay was immunoSEQ multiplex PCR, and TCRdb's table has in-frame clones only and misses some. That table furnishes V, J and clone size, whereas the DNA furnished D and trimming. The sample consists of about 61,000 clones, around 91% of them appearing once. The V and J genes are TRBV14 and TRBJ2-2; 11 bases map to TRBD2. The sequence came from a human donor in a cohort sampled during active COVID-19. The sequenced material came from peripheral blood. The DNA for the CDR3 is TGTGCCAGCAGCCAAGATCTACTAGCGGGAGTGAGCGGGGAGCTGTTTTTT. Translation: CASSQDLLAGVSGELFF.